Listed below are T cell receptor beta chains from one sample, sequenced in a study of shared clonotypes between healthy human individuals. The data were produced by immunoSEQ multiplex PCR, yet TCRdb's version contains in-frame clones alone and is incomplete. The sample consists of 2 million to 3 million clones, 90% to 95% of them appearing once. Sequencing was performed on naive CD4+ T cells from PBMCs. These receptor sequences come from a man aged 18 to 29 in good health. Some clones in this sample may be carry-over from other donors' samples. The CDR3 runs from the conserved cysteine through the conserved F or W. Not every row has a clone size; where given, it reads once, few, many or a size class.

- | TRBV6-6 | CASSPGQTYEQYF
- | TRBV5-1 | CASSPGDRPFGYTF
- | TRBV29-1 | CSANRGRTGELFF
- | TRBV19 | CASSIRGKGPHTEAFF
- | TRBV5-4 | CASSSRQGATDTQYF
- | TRBV5-1 | CASSEFGLAGGETQYF
- | TRBV28 | CASSLSHNEQFF
- | TRBV7-9 | CASSFYRISGNTIYF
- | TRBV5-5 | CASRLQGSGYGYTF
- | TRBV10-1 | CASSDRVGSGYTF
- | TRBV10-3 | CAISESTSGRADTQYF
- | TRBV4-3 | CASSLDRAYEQYF
- | TRBV7-3 | CASSYGLAGGYEQFF
once | TRBV30 | CAWDTTYTEAFF
once | TRBV6-5 | CASRRGQGAVETQYF
- | TRBV7-2 | CASSLSGGNTEAFF
- | TRBV28 | CASSLTSGYYNEQFF
- | TRBV5-1 | CASSLRDGTYEQYF
few | TRBV7-8 | CASSRDREDQPQHF
- | TRBV6-6 | CASSYSQGNDQPQHF
once | TRBV18 | CASSVAMYNEQFF
- | TRBV4-3 | CASSQVRYRTDTQYF
few | TRBV29-1 | CSVASGIYEQYF
- | TRBV6-5 | CASTSGSFYEQYF
- | TRBV25-1 | CASSGYRDRGETQYF
once | TRBV7-2 | CASSFAGTLLNEQYF
- | TRBV7-3 | CASLPLAGGRNTGELFF